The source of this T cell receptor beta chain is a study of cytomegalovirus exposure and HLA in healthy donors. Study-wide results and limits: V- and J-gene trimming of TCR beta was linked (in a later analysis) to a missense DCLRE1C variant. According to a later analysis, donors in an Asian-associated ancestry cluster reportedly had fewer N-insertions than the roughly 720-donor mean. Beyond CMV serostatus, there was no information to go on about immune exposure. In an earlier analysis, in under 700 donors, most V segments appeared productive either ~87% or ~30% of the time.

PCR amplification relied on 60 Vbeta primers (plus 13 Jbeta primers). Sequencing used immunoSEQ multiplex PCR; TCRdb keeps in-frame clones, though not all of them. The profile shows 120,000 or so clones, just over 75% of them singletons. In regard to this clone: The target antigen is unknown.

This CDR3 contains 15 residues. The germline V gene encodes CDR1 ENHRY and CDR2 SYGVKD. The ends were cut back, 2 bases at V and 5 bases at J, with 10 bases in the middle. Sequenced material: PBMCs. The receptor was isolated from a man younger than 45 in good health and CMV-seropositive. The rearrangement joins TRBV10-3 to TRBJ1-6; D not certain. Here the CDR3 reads CAISEAEDNNSPLHF. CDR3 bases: TGTGCCATCAGTGAGGCGGAGGATAATAATTCACCCCTCCACTTT.